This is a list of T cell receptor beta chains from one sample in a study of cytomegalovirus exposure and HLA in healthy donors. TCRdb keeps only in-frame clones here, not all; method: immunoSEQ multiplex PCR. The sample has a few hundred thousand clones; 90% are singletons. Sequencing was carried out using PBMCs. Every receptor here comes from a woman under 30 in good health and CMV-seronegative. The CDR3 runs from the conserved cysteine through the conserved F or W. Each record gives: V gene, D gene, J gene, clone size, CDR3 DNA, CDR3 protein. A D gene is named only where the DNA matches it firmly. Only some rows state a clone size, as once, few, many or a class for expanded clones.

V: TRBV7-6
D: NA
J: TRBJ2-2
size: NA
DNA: TGTGCCAGCAGCTTAGCGTACCAGGGGTCGAACACCGGGGAGCTGTTTTTT
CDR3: CASSLAYQGSNTGELFF

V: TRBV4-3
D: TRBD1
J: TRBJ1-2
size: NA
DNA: TGCGCCAGCAGCCAAGATCTTTCTGGTGGGACAGGCTATGGCTACACCTTC
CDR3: CASSQDLSGGTGYGYTF

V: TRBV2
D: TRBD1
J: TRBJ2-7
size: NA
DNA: TGTGCCAGCAGTCCCATTTGGGACAGCAGCTCCTACGAGCAGTACTTC
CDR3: CASSPIWDSSSYEQYF

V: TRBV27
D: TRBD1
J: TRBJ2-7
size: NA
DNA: TGTGCCAGCAGTTGGCTGGGACAGGGGGGAACCTACGAGCAGTACTTC
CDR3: CASSWLGQGGTYEQYF

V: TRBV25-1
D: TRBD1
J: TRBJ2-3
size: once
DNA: TGTGCCAGCAGTAAAGGACAGGGTCTACAATTCACAGATACGCAGTATTTT
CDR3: CASSKGQGLQFTDTQYF

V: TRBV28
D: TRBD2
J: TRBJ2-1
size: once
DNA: TGTGCCAGCAGCTCCCCTACTAGCGGGGGTATCAATGAGCAGTTCTTC
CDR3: CASSSPTSGGINEQFF

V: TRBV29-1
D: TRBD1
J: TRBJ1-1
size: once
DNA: TGCAGCGTGCTCTGGGACGACAGGGGGATCGCTGAAGCTTTCTTT
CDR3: CSVLWDDRGIAEAFF

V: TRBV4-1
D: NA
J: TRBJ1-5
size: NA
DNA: TGCGCCAGCAGCCAAGCTTCTGATCAGCCCCAGCATTTT
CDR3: CASSQASDQPQHF

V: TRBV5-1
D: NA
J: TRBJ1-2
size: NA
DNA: TGCGCCAGCAGCTATCTGTGGACAGCTAACTATGGCTACACCTTC
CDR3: CASSYLWTANYGYTF

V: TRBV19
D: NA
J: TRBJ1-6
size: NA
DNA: TGTGCCAGTAGTATAGTCGCGGAGTACCCCACCCTCCACTTT
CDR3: CASSIVAEYPTLHF

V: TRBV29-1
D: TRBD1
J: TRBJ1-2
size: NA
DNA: TGCAGCGTTGAACGGGGCAGGGGGCGATTAAATGGCTACACCTTC
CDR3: CSVERGRGRLNGYTF

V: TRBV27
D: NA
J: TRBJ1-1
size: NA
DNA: TGTGCCAGAGCAGGGAGGGCCGCTGAAGCTTTCTTT
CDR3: CARAGRAAEAFF

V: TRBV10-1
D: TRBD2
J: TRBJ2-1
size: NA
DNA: TGCGCCAGCAGCAGGACTAGCGGGGGGGCCCGGGATGAGCAGTTCTTC
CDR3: CASSRTSGGARDEQFF

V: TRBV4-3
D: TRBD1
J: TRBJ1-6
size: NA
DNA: TGCGCCAGCAGCCAAGTGTCAGGGGGCGATTCACCCCTCCACTTT
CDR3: CASSQVSGGDSPLHF

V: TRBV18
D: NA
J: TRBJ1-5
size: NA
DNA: TGTGCCAGCTCACCACCGGGGCAGGGAACTCAGCCCCAGCATTTT
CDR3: CASSPPGQGTQPQHF

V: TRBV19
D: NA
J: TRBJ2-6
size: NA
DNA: TGTGCCAGTAGTATAGGGACTTTATTCGGTTCTGGGGCCAACGTCCTGACTTTC
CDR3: CASSIGTLFGSGANVLTF

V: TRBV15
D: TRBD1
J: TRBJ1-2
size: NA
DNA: TGTGCCACCAGCAGAAGTGCAGGGGGCGCCGATGGCTACACCTTC
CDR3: CATSRSAGGADGYTF

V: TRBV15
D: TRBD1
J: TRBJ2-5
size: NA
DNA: TGTGCCACCAGCAGAGCGGGGGGGACAGGGGGAGAGACCCAGTACTTC
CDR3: CATSRAGGTGGETQYF

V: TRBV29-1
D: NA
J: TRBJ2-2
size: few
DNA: TGCAGCGTTGACCCGGGCACCGGGGAGCTGTTTTTT
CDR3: CSVDPGTGELFF

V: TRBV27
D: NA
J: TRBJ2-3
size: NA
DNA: TGTGCCAGCAGTGTACAGCGGCTAAGCACAGATACGCAGTATTTT
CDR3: CASSVQRLSTDTQYF

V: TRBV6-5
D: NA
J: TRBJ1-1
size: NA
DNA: TGTGCCTGCCACAGGGTAAACACTGAAGCTTTCTTT
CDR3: CACHRVNTEAFF

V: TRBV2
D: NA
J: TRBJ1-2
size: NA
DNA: TGTGCCAGCAGTTCTCTCAAGACAGCTAACTATGGCTACACCTTC
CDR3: CASSSLKTANYGYTF

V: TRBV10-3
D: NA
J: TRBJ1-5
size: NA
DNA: TGTGCCATCAGTAGACAGGAGTCACAGCCCCAGCATTTT
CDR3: CAISRQESQPQHF

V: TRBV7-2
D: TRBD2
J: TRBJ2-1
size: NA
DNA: TGTGCCAGCAGCTTACAACCGGGGGGTGCCTACAATGAGCAGTTCTTC
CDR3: CASSLQPGGAYNEQFF

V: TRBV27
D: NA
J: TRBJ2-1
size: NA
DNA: TGTGCCAGCAGTAAACATCACAATGAGCAGTTCTTC
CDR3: CASSKHHNEQFF

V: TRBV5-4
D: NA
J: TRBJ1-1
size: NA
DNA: TGTGCCAGCAGCGCTCAGGGGAACACTGAAGCTTTCTTT
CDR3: CASSAQGNTEAFF

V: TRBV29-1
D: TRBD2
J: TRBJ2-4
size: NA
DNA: TGCAGCGTTGAAGATGTTTCGGGGAGGGGCCAGTACTTC
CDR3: CSVEDVSGRGQYF

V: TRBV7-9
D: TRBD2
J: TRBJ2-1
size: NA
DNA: TGTGCCAGCGGATTACTAGCGGGGTTGGGGGATGAGCAGTTCTTC
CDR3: CASGLLAGLGDEQFF

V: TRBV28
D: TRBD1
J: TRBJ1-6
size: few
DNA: TGTGCCAGCAGTTCGGGACAGGGGTATTCACCCCTCCACTTT
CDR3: CASSSGQGYSPLHF

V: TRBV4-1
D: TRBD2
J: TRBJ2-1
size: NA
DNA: TGCGCCAGCAGCCCCGCGGGGGGGCTCTCCGATGAGCAGTTCTTC
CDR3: CASSPAGGLSDEQFF

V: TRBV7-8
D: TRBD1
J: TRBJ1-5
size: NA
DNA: TGTGCCAGCAGCTTACCGGGACAGGGGGCAAGCAATCAGCCCCAGCATTTT
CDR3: CASSLPGQGASNQPQHF

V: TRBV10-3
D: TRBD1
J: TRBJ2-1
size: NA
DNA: TGTGCCATCAGGGGGACAGGCGCTGAGCAGTTCTTC
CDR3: CAIRGTGAEQFF